Each of the 8 T cell receptor beta chains below was sequenced from the same sample in a study of blood T cell repertoires in COVID-19. Data came from immunoSEQ multiplex PCR; TCRdb stores just in-frame clones and leaves some out. The repertoire has 9,900 or so clones, 80% to 90% of them found once; the top ten carry approximately 6.2%. Specimen: peripheral blood. These TCRs come from a human donor in a cohort sampled during active COVID-19.

CDR3 loop: CASSQGILRQKPGNTIYF. The CDR3 nucleotides read TGCGCCAGCAGCCAAGGAATCCTCCGACAGAAGCCTGGAAACACCATATATTTT. The rearrangement uses TRBV4-1 and TRBJ1-3; D might be TRBD1 (5 bases). Germline V gives CDR1 MGHRA, CDR2 YSYEKL. Between the trimmed V and J ends, which lost 1 base and 2 bases, there was a span of 18 bases. The CDR3 contains 18 residues.

This clone came up once. The V call is TRBV7-3, the J call TRBJ2-3, with 8 nucleotides matching TRBD2. Germline CDR1 SGHTA, CDR2 FQGTGA. The CDR3 consists of 18 residues. The ends lost 5 bases at V and 0 bases at J; junction bases unmatched: 13. The CDR3 nucleotides are TGTGCCAGCAGCCCAACCCCGGGGGGGGTCCCTAGCACAGATACGCAGTATTTT. It specifies CASSPTPGGVPSTDTQYF.

This chain joins TRBV6-2 or TRBV6-3 and TRBJ1-2; perhaps TRBD1 as D (5 bases). The CDR3 length is 14 residues. CDR1 is MNHEY and CDR2 is SVGEGT in the germline V gene. V was shortened by 0 bases and J by 1 base, with 6 bases between the two germline ends. The CDR3 reads CASSYSQGNYGYTF. The CDR3 DNA follows: TGTGCCAGCAGTTACTCGCAGGGTAACTATGGCTACACCTTC.

The CDR3 loop reads CAISEPSGPSTGEQYF. The DNA of the CDR3 is TGTGCCATCAGTGAGCCCTCAGGGCCCTCAACGGGCGAGCAGTACTTC. The J gene is TRBJ2-7, the V gene TRBV10-3; D might be TRBD1 (5 bases). Germline V gene lookup returns CDR1 ENHRY and CDR2 SYGVKD. CDR3 length: 16 residues. Trimming took off 2 bases at V and 6 bases at J, with 20 bases between the two ends.

The V call is TRBV9, the J call TRBJ1-4; 7 bases line up with TRBD1. The CDR3 runs to 15 residues. The V gene end was trimmed by 2 bases and the J gene end by 3 bases; junction bases not matched to a gene: 4. Germline CDR1 and CDR2: SGDLS and YYNGEE. CDR3 residues: CASSVSTGSNEKLFF. CDR3 sequence (DNA): TGTGCCAGCAGCGTTTCGACAGGGTCTAATGAAAAACTGTTTTTT.

This clone was found once. CDR3 sequence reads: CASRGKGQGGGYTF. The CDR3 DNA is TGTGCCAGCAGAGGTAAAGGACAGGGGGGAGGCTACACCTTC. The V call is TRBV28, the J call TRBJ1-2; 10 bases are a match to TRBD1. V lost 6 bases and J lost 8; bases outside the gene matches: 9. The CDR3 sequence is 14 residues long. CDR1 and CDR2 (germline): MDHEN, SYDVKM.

The gene calls are TRBV9 and TRBJ2-7; 8 bases align to TRBD2. The V gene's germline CDR1 is SGDLS and CDR2 YYNGEE. V was pared by 0 bases and J by 4 bases, with 9 bases of the junction left unmatched. The CDR3 contains 16 residues. This CDR3 is CASSVGGVAGRYEQYF. CDR3 bases: TGTGCCAGCAGCGTAGGGGGGGTAGCGGGGCGGTACGAGCAGTACTTC.

The chain is built from TRBV19 and TRBJ1-1; D call uncertain. The CDR3 totals 11 residues. The V and J ends lost 6 bases and 7 bases respectively, with 9 bases between them. The germline V gene has CDR1 LNHDA and CDR2 SQIVND (reference sequence). The CDR3: CASRLEVEAFF. In DNA form, the CDR3 reads TGTGCCAGTAGGCTAGAGGTTGAAGCTTTCTTT.